The next 26 T cell receptor beta chains were all read from a single sample in a study of T cell clonotyping in hematopoietic cell transplantation. Profiled with immunoSEQ multiplex PCR; TCRdb holds only in-frame clones, not every one. The table shows 1,500 or so clones, with around 83% occurring only once. The source material was PBMCs, sampled 30 days after allogeneic stem cell transplant. Receptors were obtained from a male patient between 25 and 39 years old who had an allogeneic stem cell transplant, so T cells may come from the graft donor. Some clones in this sample may be carry-over from other donors' samples.

The genes are TRBV4-2 and TRBJ1-2; D not resolved. V shed 2 bases and J shed 4 bases, with 14 bases lying between them. Looked up from germline, CDR1 is LGHNA and CDR2 is YNFKEQ. CDR3 size: 15 residues. CDR3 loop: CASSQLNSGSYGYTF. For the CDR3, the DNA is TGTGCCAGCAGCCAACTAAACAGTGGAAGCTATGGCTACACCTTC.

The gene calls are TRBV7-6 and TRBJ2-7; TRBD2 is a possible D gene (6 bases). CDR1 and CDR2 from the germline V gene are SGHVS and FNYEAQ. The CDR3 contains 15 residues. V lost 8 bases, J lost 2 bases, and 19 bases lay in between. The CDR3 DNA follows: TGTGCCAGCGCCCTGTCAGGGACGGGAGCCTACGAGCAGTACTTC. It codes for CASALSGTGAYEQYF.

The chain couples TRBV6-1 to TRBJ2-7; D gene unclear. Germline V gene lookup returns CDR1 MNHNS and CDR2 SASEGT. V lost 4 bases and J 5 bases, leaving 12 bases between the germline ends. The CDR3 length is 13 residues. The CDR3 sequence: CASSVPSPHEQYF. In DNA, the CDR3 is TGTGCCAGCAGTGTTCCCAGTCCCCACGAGCAGTACTTC.

The genes are TRBV7-9 and TRBJ2-1, with a possible D match to TRBD2 (5 bases). Germline assignment: CDR1 SEHNR and CDR2 FQNEAQ (reference sequence). With 6 bases removed from V and 2 bases from J, the gap between germline ends came to 17 bases. The CDR3 runs to 16 residues. CDR3 loop: CASSRERTRTYNEQFF. The DNA for the CDR3 is TGTGCCAGCAGTCGTGAGCGGACCAGGACCTACAATGAGCAGTTCTTC.

This CDR3 reads CASRTNHQPQHF. CDR3 coding DNA: TGTGCCAGCAGGACGAACCATCAGCCCCAGCATTTT. This chain joins TRBV2 and TRBJ1-5; D gene uncertain. Per germline, CDR1 SNHLY and CDR2 FYNNEI. The CDR3 totals 12 residues. V lost 6 bases and J lost 5, with 8 bases in between.

The genes are TRBV27 and TRBJ1-5; no clear D. This CDR3 has 16 residues. Germline values: CDR1 MNHEY, CDR2 SMNVEV (reference sequence). V dropped 6 bases and J dropped 2 bases, with 17 bases sitting between them. CDR3 nucleotide sequence: TGTGCCAGCAGCCAGATGACACCCCGGGGCAATCAGCCCCAGCATTTT. This gives the protein CASSQMTPRGNQPQHF.

The rearrangement uses TRBV10-2 and TRBJ2-5; TRBD2 matches 13 bases. After removal of 4 bases from V and 4 bases from J, the junction contained 0 bases not matched to a gene. CDR3 length: 14 amino acids. Germline CDR1 is WSHSY and CDR2 is SAAADI. The CDR3 is CASSGTSGRETQYF. In nucleotides, the CDR3 is TGCGCCAGCAGTGGGACTAGCGGGAGAGAGACCCAGTACTTC.

V is TRBV6-5 and J is TRBJ1-1, with D possibly TRBD1 on 6 matching bases. CDR3 length equals 15 residues. The ends were cut back, 2 bases at V and 2 bases at J, with 12 bases in the middle. The germline V gene has CDR1 MNHEY and CDR2 SVGAGI. CDR3 sequence: CASSYQRQANTEAFF. Written as DNA, the CDR3 is TGTGCCAGCAGTTACCAGCGACAGGCCAACACTGAAGCTTTCTTT.

The gene calls are TRBV28 and TRBJ2-2, with 7 bases lining up with TRBD1. The CDR3 totals 15 residues. CDR1 is MDHEN, CDR2 SYDVKM, per germline. J gave up 7 bases and V 5 bases, and 10 bases lay outside the gene matches. The CDR3 region is CASSPIQGSHGELFF. The CDR3 nucleotides read TGTGCCAGCAGTCCGATACAGGGGTCCCACGGGGAGCTGTTTTTT.

CDR3 in DNA: TGTGCCAGCAGCCTCGAGGAGGACAGCCTCTCCTACGAGCAGTACTTC. Amino acid sequence: CASSLEEDSLSYEQYF. The J gene is TRBJ2-7, the V gene TRBV5-4, with D perhaps matching TRBD1 (6 bases). The CDR3 length is 16 residues. CDR1 is SGHNT and CDR2 is YYREEE in the germline V gene (reference sequence). V was shortened by 4 bases and J by 0 bases, with 17 bases between the two germline ends.

The chain uses TRBV5-1 and TRBJ1-2; 7 bases are shared with TRBD1. CDR1 and CDR2 (germline): SGHRS, YFSETQ. The length of the CDR3 is 13 residues. Trimming took 0 bases from V and 7 from J; bases not matched to a gene: 3. In nucleotides, the CDR3 is TGCGCCAGCAGCTTGGCGGAGGGGGCTGGCTACACCTTC. Protein: CASSLAEGAGYTF.

V and J are TRBV5-1 and TRBJ2-3; D may correspond to TRBD1 or TRBD2 (5 bases each). The CDR3 extends over 15 amino acids. V lost 3 bases and J lost 1, with 12 bases in between. CDR1 and CDR2 from the germline V gene are SGHRS and YFSETQ. CDR3 residues: CASSSEGERTDTQYF. As DNA, the CDR3 is TGCGCCAGCAGCTCGGAAGGGGAGCGCACAGATACGCAGTATTTT.

This clone has just one count. The chain employs TRBV11-3 and TRBJ2-5; D is unresolved. Germline CDR1 and CDR2: SGHNT and YENEEA. The CDR3 loop spans 13 amino acids. Deletions cut 3 bases from V and 1 base from J, with 6 bases between. The CDR3 sequence is CASSLWTQETQYF. As DNA, the CDR3 is TGTGCCAGCAGCTTGTGGACCCAAGAGACCCAGTACTTC.

The V gene is TRBV7-2, the J gene TRBJ2-7, with TRBD1 as a possible D gene (6 bases). Trimming pared 5 bases from V and 2 bases from J, leaving 13 bases between. This CDR3 region has 14 residues. From germline, CDR1 is SGHTA and CDR2 FQGNSA. This CDR3 is CASSQTGPAYEQYF. The CDR3 region has the DNA TGTGCCAGCAGCCAGACAGGCCCCGCCTACGAGCAGTACTTC.

The chain is built from TRBV5-8 and TRBJ1-2; D gene ambiguous. V gave up 1 base and J gave up 8 bases, with 12 bases separating them. This CDR3 comprises 13 residues. Germline CDR1 SGHTS, CDR2 YDEGEE. In DNA form, the CDR3 reads TGTGCCAGCAGCTTGAGAGGGCTGCGGGGCTACACCTTC. It translates to CASSLRGLRGYTF.

This chain joins TRBV25-1 and TRBJ2-3, with D possibly being TRBD2 (6 bases). Germline V gene data show CDR1 as MGHDK and CDR2 as SYGVNS. The CDR3 runs 17 residues. V shed 0 bases and J shed 3 bases, with 16 bases lying between them. For the CDR3, the DNA is TGTGCCAGCAGTGAATATATGGGGGGACTTGGGACAGATACGCAGTATTTT. Encoded protein: CASSEYMGGLGTDTQYF.

The J gene is TRBJ1-2, the V gene TRBV5-6; tentative D call: TRBD1 (5 bases). The CDR3 covers 13 residues. CDR1 and CDR2 from the germline V gene are SGHDT and YYEEEE. Trimming removed 4 bases at V and 5 bases at J, with 12 bases between. Here the CDR3 reads CASSATVEYGYTF. The CDR3 DNA sequence: TGTGCCAGCAGCGCGACAGTGGAGTATGGCTACACCTTC.

The J gene is TRBJ1-1, the V gene TRBV7-8; D unclear. Germline V gene sequence: CDR1 SGHVS, CDR2 FQNEAQ. The V end was cut by 5 bases, the J end by 5 bases, with 15 bases between. This CDR3 has 14 amino acids. In DNA, the CDR3 is TGTGCCAGCAGCAAGACCGGCGCGGAGACTGAAGCTTTCTTT. Translation gives CASSKTGAETEAFF.

The V call is TRBV19, the J call TRBJ2-2, with D uncertain. The CDR3 length is 14 residues. Trimming cost V 4 bases and J 6 bases, with 12 bases left between them. Germline V lookup: CDR1 LNHDA, CDR2 SQIVND (reference sequence). CDR3 loop: CASSTSNWAGELFF. CDR3 nucleotide sequence: TGTGCCAGTAGTACCTCCAATTGGGCCGGGGAGCTGTTTTTT. Looking up the rest from reference TRBV19 and TRBJ2-2 gives the full variable domain: DGGITQSPKYLFRKEGQNVTLSCEQNLNHDAMYWYRQDPGQGLRLIYYSQIVNDFQKGDIAEGYSVSREKKESFPLTVTSAQKNPTAFYLCASSTSNWAGELFFGEGSRLTVL.

The chain joins TRBV5-6 to TRBJ2-5; tentatively, D is TRBD2 (5 bases). The CDR3 covers 16 residues. Trimming stripped 1 base from V and 6 bases from J, with 19 bases between. The germline V gene has CDR1 SGHDT and CDR2 YYEEEE. The CDR3 reads CASSLRAAGPPKTQYF. CDR3 sequence (DNA): TGTGCCAGCAGCTTGAGGGCGGCGGGCCCCCCTAAGACCCAGTACTTC.

There are a few counts of this clone. The chain links TRBV7-6 to TRBJ1-6; D gene ambiguous. With 5 bases removed from V and 5 bases from J, the gap between germline ends came to 10 bases. Germline lookup yields CDR1 SGHVS and CDR2 FNYEAQ. This CDR3 has 14 amino acids. The DNA for the CDR3 is TGTGCCAGCAGCGCCGACGTAGATAATTCACCCCTCCACTTT. As protein: CASSADVDNSPLHF.

V and J are TRBV4-3 and TRBJ2-4; 12 bases are a match to TRBD2. Germline CDR1 LGHNA, CDR2 YSLEER. This CDR3 is built from 16 residues. The junction had 1 base not matched to a gene; V was cut back by 0 bases and J by 4 bases. In DNA form, the CDR3 reads TGCGCCAGCAGCCAAGATCTAGCGGGAGGGAAAAACATTCAGTACTTC. The encoded protein is CASSQDLAGGKNIQYF.

The chain links TRBV28 to TRBJ2-4; 7 bases line up with TRBD1. Germline CDR1 reads MDHEN; CDR2 reads SYDVKM. The length of the CDR3 is 14 residues. The J segment lost 6 bases and the V segment lost 4 bases, leaving 6 bases of the junction unmatched. The CDR3 protein is CASSWWTGGNIQYF. In DNA form, the CDR3 reads TGTGCCAGCAGTTGGTGGACAGGCGGAAACATTCAGTACTTC.

The rearrangement joins TRBV9 to TRBJ2-5; a weak D match, TRBD2 (5 bases). Germline V gives CDR1 SGDLS, CDR2 YYNGEE. V was trimmed by 4 bases and J by 4 bases, leaving 14 bases between them. The CDR3 is 14 amino acids. CDR3 nucleotides: TGTGCCAGCAGCCCAGAGGGCTGGCGAGAGACCCAGTACTTC. This codes for CASSPEGWRETQYF. The entire variable domain, with the rest obtained from reference TRBV9 and TRBJ2-5, is as follows: DSGVTQTPKHLITATGQRVTLRCSPRSGDLSVYWYQQSLDQGLQFLIQYYNGEERAKGNILERFSAQQFPDLHSELNLSSLELGDSALYFCASSPEGWRETQYFGPGTRLLVL.

The chain has TRBV7-2 and TRBJ2-5; 7 bases fit TRBD1. The trim removed 5 bases at V and 4 bases at J, leaving 4 bases unmatched. Germline assignment: CDR1 SGHTA and CDR2 FQGNSA. This CDR3 has 13 amino acids. The CDR3 protein is CASSQDRAETQYF. In DNA form, the CDR3 reads TGTGCCAGCAGCCAAGACAGGGCAGAGACCCAGTACTTC. Combining the CDR3 with reference TRBV7-2 and TRBJ2-5 gives the whole variable domain GAGVSQSPSNKVTEKGKDVELRCDPISGHTALYWYRQSLGQGLEFLIYFQGNSAPDKSGLPSDRFSAERTGGSVSTLTIQRTQQEDSAVYLCASSQDRAETQYFGPGTRLLVL.

V usage is TRBV19 and J usage is TRBJ1-2; TRBD1 might be the D (5 bases). The CDR3 has 21 residues. The germline V and J ends were trimmed by 6 bases and 4 bases, with 36 bases remaining between them. Germline CDR1 reads LNHDA; CDR2 reads SQIVND (reference sequence). The CDR3 region is CASSLPFAGAFPPDLGYGYTF. The CDR3 DNA reads TGTGCCAGTAGCCTCCCCTTTGCTGGGGCTTTTCCCCCGGACTTGGGCTATGGCTACACCTTC. Full variable domain (rest looked up from reference TRBV19 and TRBJ1-2): DGGITQSPKYLFRKEGQNVTLSCEQNLNHDAMYWYRQDPGQGLRLIYYSQIVNDFQKGDIAEGYSVSREKKESFPLTVTSAQKNPTAFYLCASSLPFAGAFPPDLGYGYTFGSGTRLTVV.